The 30 T cell receptor beta chains below come from one sample, sequenced in a study of tissue T cells after allogeneic stem cell transplantation. Regarding time point: mouse harvest day 14 after allogeneic transplant. Mouse grafts combined 10^7 T-cell-depleted bone marrow cells with 10^6 splenic CD5+ T cells. Generated by immunoSEQ multiplex PCR, the TCRdb table keeps only in-frame clones and is missing some. This sample yields just over 3,000 clones, of which more than 40% are seen a single time; 31% belongs to the top ten. Sequencing was carried out using gut tissue. The receptors here all came from a female BALB/c mouse given C57BL/6 T cells with graft-versus-host disease after an allogeneic hematopoietic cell transplant.

Concerning this clone itself: Gene labels here are mouse ones. The DNA ends 1 residue before the CDR3 does, and the rest of the CDR3 is filled in from the germline J gene. The gene calls are TRBV26 and TRBJ2-4; D tentatively fits TRBD1 or TRBD2 (5 bases each). Germline V gives CDR1 KGHPV, CDR2 FQNQEV (reference sequence). This CDR3 is built from 15 residues. Trimming shortened V by 2 bases and J by 1 base, and 10 bases separated the two germline ends. The CDR3 sequence: CASSLGRGGQNTLYF. Incomplete CDR3 DNA: TGTGCCAGCAGTCTGGGGAGGGGCGGTCAAAACACCTTGTAC.

In the case of this clone: Gene names and germline match the mouse. The read ends 1 residue before the CDR3 terminus; that terminus is restored from the germline J gene. V usage is TRBV12-2 and J usage is TRBJ2-4; 8 bases map to TRBD2. Germline values: CDR1 SGHLS, CDR2 HYDKME. Trimming at V came to 0 bases and at J to 3 bases, leaving 10 bases not matched to a gene. CDR3 length: 17 amino acids. CDR3 loop: CASSLDGGGSGQNTLYF. The CDR3 DNA, read in part, is TGTGCCAGCTCTCTCGATGGGGGGGGTAGCGGACAAAACACCTTGTAC. The variable domain in full, completed from reference TRBV12-2 and TRBJ2-4, reads NSGVVQSPRYIIKGKGERSILKCIPISGHLSVAWYQQTQGQELKFFIQHYDKMERDKGNLPSRFSVQQFDDYHSEMNMSALELEDSAVYFCASSLDGGGSGQNTLYFGAGTRLSVL.

Within the sample, this clone is medium-sized (0.01 to 0.1%). Genes and germline come from the mouse. The read ends 1 residue shy of where the CDR3 ends; the end is completed using the germline J gene. J is TRBJ1-4 and V is TRBV23; no DNA check was done on the table's D call, TRBD1. Germline V lookup: CDR1 KGHTA, CDR2 FQNQQP. CDR3 length equals 13 residues. The sequenced CDR3 bases are TGCTCCAGCAGTCAAAACATCAACGAAAGATTATTT. Its translation: CSSSQNINERLF. The entire CDR3 protein is CSSSQNINERLFF.

On this clone itself: Genes and germline are mouse. The read ends 1 residue shy of where the CDR3 ends; the end is completed using the germline J gene. The chain recombines TRBV3 with TRBJ2-7, with 9 bases matching TRBD2. Germline V gene sequence: CDR1 SNHLY, CDR2 FYNGKV (reference sequence). The CDR3 sequence is 14 residues long. J gave up 7 bases and V 1 base, and 5 bases lay outside the gene matches. The CDR3 DNA, read in part, is TGTGCCAGCAGCTTAGTATTGGGGGGGCTCGAACAGTAC. It yields the protein CASSLVLGGLEQY. Given in full, the CDR3 is CASSLVLGGLEQYF.

With regard to this clone: Gene labels here are mouse ones. CDR3 DNA (partial): TGCTCCAGCAGTCACCCCCAGGGAATTTCCAACGAAAGATTATTT. Translated, it gives CSSSHPQGISNERLF. The CDR3 in full is CSSSHPQGISNERLFF. The chain links TRBV23 to TRBJ1-4; TRBD1 is the table's D call, not checked against the DNA. Read data end 1 residue before the CDR3 end; the end is taken from the germline J gene. Germline V lookup: CDR1 KGHTA, CDR2 FQNQQP. This CDR3 contains 16 residues. The entire variable domain, with the rest obtained from reference TRBV23 and TRBJ1-4, is as follows: DAAVTQKPRYLIKMKGQEAEMKCIPEKGHTAVFWYQQKQSKELKFLIYFQNQQPLDQIDMVKERFSAVCPSSSLCSLGIRTCEAEDSALYLCSSSHPQGISNERLFFGHGTKLSVL.

With respect to this clone: Gene and germline names: mouse. The sequence runs out 1 residue before the end of the CDR3; the remainder is reconstructed from the germline J gene. This chain connects TRBV23 to TRBJ2-5; TRBD2 was called by the table and not checked on the DNA. The CDR3 has 14 amino acids. Germline CDR1 reads KGHTA; CDR2 reads FQNQQP. The sequenced CDR3 bases are TGCTCCAGCAGTCAATTGGGGGACCAAGACACCCAGTAC. Translated, it gives CSSSQLGDQDTQY. The whole CDR3 protein reads CSSSQLGDQDTQYF.

With regard to this clone: Each gene name is a mouse one. Read coverage stops 1 residue before the CDR3 terminus; the germline J gene supplies the remainder. V usage is TRBV29 and J usage is TRBJ1-6; D call uncertain. TRBJ1-6 is an open reading frame whose function is uncertain. CDR3 length equals 12 residues. V was shortened by 4 bases and J by 7 bases, with 5 bases between the two germline ends. Germline CDR1 is MSHET and CDR2 is SYDVDS. The DNA read from the CDR3 is TGTGCTAGCAGTTCTCGGAATTCGCCCCTCTAC. The encoded protein is CASSSRNSPLY. The entire CDR3 sequence reads CASSSRNSPLYF.

This clone has more than one count but fewer than ten. These gene names are mouse names. The read terminates 1 residue ahead of where the CDR3 ends, so the germline J gene completes it. The chain is built from TRBV2 and TRBJ2-7; D ambiguous. V dropped 1 base and J dropped 0 bases, with 7 bases sitting between them. The CDR3 runs 14 residues. The germline V gene encodes CDR1 LGHNA and CDR2 YSYQKL. CDR3 residues: CASSQGGLSYEQYF. The covered CDR3 bases are TGTGCCAGCAGCCAAGGGGGTCTCTCCTATGAACAGTAC.

Note on this clone: The genes and germline here are from mouse. With the read ending 1 residue before the CDR3 end, the germline J gene is used to fill in that end. The V gene is TRBV26, the J gene TRBJ2-2; the D gene is possibly TRBD2 (7 bases). CDR3 length: 15 residues. Germline CDR1 is KGHPV and CDR2 is FQNQEV (reference sequence). With 2 bases removed from V and 3 bases from J, the gap between germline ends came to 10 bases. CDR3 amino acids: CASSLGGRHTGQLYF. CDR3 DNA, as far as it was read: TGTGCCAGCAGTCTGGGGGGGCGTCACACCGGGCAGCTCTAC.

Regarding this clone: Any gene name here is a mouse gene name. Read data end 1 residue before the CDR3 end; the end is taken from the germline J gene. This chain uses TRBV26 with TRBJ2-1, with 8 bases that match TRBD2. Trimming took 3 bases from V and 6 from J; bases not matched to a gene: 10. CDR1 is KGHPV and CDR2 is FQNQEV in the germline V gene (reference sequence). This CDR3 has 16 amino acids. The CDR3 loop reads CASSLLGLGWGAEQFF. The CDR3 DNA, read in part, is TGTGCCAGCAGTCTACTAGGACTGGGTTGGGGTGCTGAGCAGTTC. Full variable domain (remainder filled in from reference TRBV26 and TRBJ2-1): NSKVIQTPRYLVKGQGQKAKMRCIPEKGHPVVFWYQQNKNNEFKFLINFQNQEVLQQIDMTEKRFSAECPSNSPCSLEIQSSEAGDSALYLCASSLLGLGWGAEQFFGPGTRLTVL.

Comment on this clone: Any gene name here is a mouse gene name. The CDR3 extends 1 residue past the end of the read, so its final part is completed from the germline J gene. V is TRBV23 and J is TRBJ1-1; TRBD1, the table's D call, lacks a check against the DNA. This CDR3 spans 14 amino acids. Germline values: CDR1 KGHTA, CDR2 FQNQQP. The CDR3 DNA, read in part, is TGCTCCAGCAGTCCGGACAGTGCAAACACAGAAGTCTTC. Its protein product is CSSSPDSANTEVF. The whole CDR3 reads CSSSPDSANTEVFF.

A word on this clone: Genes and germline come from the mouse. The CDR3 end is not reached by the read, which stops 1 residue before it; the germline J gene fills it in. The chain is built from TRBV16 and TRBJ2-4; 8 bases agree with TRBD2. Germline loops: CDR1 SGHSA, CDR2 FRNQAP. V was clipped by 5 bases and J by 7 bases; unmatched bases: 5. This CDR3 is built from 13 residues. Partial CDR3 DNA: TGTGCAAGCAGCCCTGGGGGGACGGACACCTTGTAC. As protein: CASSPGGTDTLY. The complete CDR3 protein is CASSPGGTDTLYF.

A remark on this clone: The listed genes are named as in mouse. The read stops 1 residue short of the end of the CDR3; the missing end is completed from the germline J gene. This chain connects TRBV12-1 to TRBJ1-1, with D unresolved. The germline V and J ends were trimmed by 0 bases and 1 base, with 8 bases remaining between them. Germline V CDR1 and CDR2: SGHSN, HYEKVE. This CDR3 is 14 amino acids long. The CDR3 is CASSLERSNTEVFF. The DNA read from the CDR3 is TGTGCCAGCTCTCTCGAGAGGTCGAACACAGAAGTCTTC.

This clone was counted once. Here the gene names and germline are mouse. The missing CDR3 end, 1 residue past where the read stops, is filled in from the germline J gene. J is TRBJ2-5 and V is TRBV13-2, with TRBD2 identical over 9 bases. The CDR3 runs to 15 residues. Per germline, CDR1 NNHNN and CDR2 SYGAGS (reference sequence). V dropped 0 bases and J dropped 2; count of bases not matched to a gene: 1. The sequenced part of the CDR3 DNA is TGTGCCAGCGGTGATGTGACTGGGGGCCAAGACACCCAGTAC. As protein: CASGDVTGGQDTQY. The full CDR3 reads CASGDVTGGQDTQYF.

About this clone itself: One end of the junction does not line up with germline, which may come from a read error. The gene symbols are mouse symbols. The read terminates 1 residue before the CDR3 end, so the remaining end is supplied by the germline J gene. The chain recombines TRBV3 with TRBJ2-5; 9 bases agree with TRBD2. The CDR3 is 14 residues long. Germline values: CDR1 SNHLY, CDR2 FYNGKV (reference sequence). This CDR3 is CASSLVGGQDAQYF. The part of the CDR3 DNA that was read is TGTGCCAGCAGCTTAGTGGGGGGGCAAGACGCCCAGTAC.

On this clone itself: Gene names refer to mouse genes. With the read ending 1 residue before the CDR3 end, the germline J gene is used to fill in that end. J is TRBJ1-3 and V is TRBV26; 10 bases fit TRBD1. The length of the CDR3 is 15 residues. In germline, CDR1 is KGHPV, CDR2 FQNQEV (reference sequence). V was clipped by 5 bases and J by 7 bases; unmatched bases: 8. The CDR3 is CASSGDRGGWNTLYF. CDR3 DNA, as far as it was read: TGTGCCAGCAGTGGGGACAGGGGAGGTTGGAATACGCTCTAT.

This clone was counted only a few times. The listed genes are named as in mouse. Read sequence stops 1 residue before the CDR3 end, and the germline J gene provides the missing end. This chain connects TRBV13-3 to TRBJ1-1; no clear D gene. This CDR3 is 13 amino acids long. Between the trimmed V and J ends, which lost 5 bases and 0 bases, there was a span of 8 bases. Germline V gene lookup returns CDR1 NNHDY and CDR2 SYVADS. CDR3 DNA, as far as it was read: TGTGCCAGCAGCCTCAATGCAAACACAGAAGTCTTC. Protein: CASSLNANTEVF. In full, the CDR3 is CASSLNANTEVFF.

As to this clone: The listed genes are named as in mouse. With the read ending 1 residue before the CDR3 end, the germline J gene is used to fill in that end. This chain links TRBV26 with TRBJ2-5; D gene uncertain. The CDR3 spans 13 residues. Germline V lookup: CDR1 KGHPV, CDR2 FQNQEV (reference sequence). Trimming removed 2 bases from V and 3 bases from J, with 6 bases in between. CDR3 region: CASSLTPQDTQYF. The CDR3 bases that were read are TGTGCCAGCAGTCTGACACCACAAGACACCCAGTAC.

As for this clone: Gene labels here are mouse ones. Read coverage stops 1 residue before the CDR3 terminus; the germline J gene supplies the remainder. The rearrangement joins TRBV23 to TRBJ1-4; the table calls TRBD1, which could not be checked here. Per the germline V gene, CDR1 is KGHTA and CDR2 is FQNQQP. This CDR3 has 16 amino acids. The CDR3 region is CSSSQGASGGSERLFF. CDR3 bases read: TGCTCCAGCAGTCAAGGGGCGTCAGGGGGCAGCGAAAGATTATTT.

A note on this clone: Genes and germline are mouse. The missing CDR3 end, 1 residue past where the read stops, is filled in from the germline J gene. This chain connects TRBV13-2 to TRBJ1-6; 7 nucleotides agree with TRBD1. TRBJ1-6 is labeled an ORF, and its function is uncertain. Germline V gives CDR1 NNHNN, CDR2 SYGAGS (reference sequence). CDR3 size: 16 residues. J was trimmed by 6 bases and V by 0 bases; bases with no gene match: 6. CDR3 sequence reads: CASGDASGGPNSPLYF. The sequenced CDR3 bases are TGTGCCAGCGGTGATGCTTCAGGGGGGCCTAATTCGCCCCTCTAC.

About this clone itself: Here the gene names and germline are mouse. The DNA ends 1 residue before the CDR3 does, and the rest of the CDR3 is filled in from the germline J gene. The chain uses TRBV24 and TRBJ2-5, with 9 bases identical to TRBD1. V dropped 6 bases and J dropped 0; count of bases not matched to a gene: 1. Germline V gene data show CDR1 as KGHTA and CDR2 as FRNEEI. The CDR3 is made up of 14 amino acids. CDR3 loop: CASRDRGNQDTQYF. Incomplete CDR3 DNA: TGTGCCAGCAGGGACAGGGGTAACCAAGACACCCAGTAC.

In its sample, this clone was seen a few times. Genes and germline are mouse. The observed sequence ends 1 residue before the CDR3 terminus, with the missing tail filled in from the germline J gene. Other DNA sequences of this sample code for an identical CDR3. The chain is built from TRBV3 and TRBJ2-7; 8 bases align to TRBD1. CDR1 SNHLY and CDR2 FYNGKV come from the germline V gene (reference sequence). The CDR3 spans 13 residues. With 2 bases clipped from V and 7 bases from J, the junction kept 4 bases outside the gene matches. CDR3 sequence: CASSLQGAREQYF. CDR3 DNA, as far as it was read: TGTGCCAGCAGCTTACAGGGGGCGCGGGAACAGTAC.

This clone was seen more than once but under ten times. Gene and germline names: mouse. The read terminates 1 residue before the CDR3 end, so the remaining end is supplied by the germline J gene. The rearrangement joins TRBV12-1 to TRBJ1-4, with 8 bases identical to TRBD1. The ends lost 3 bases at V and 7 bases at J; junction bases unmatched: 3. Germline V CDR1 and CDR2: SGHSN, HYEKVE. There are 13 residues in the CDR3. CDR3 region: CASSGQGGERLFF. The CDR3 DNA, read in part, is TGTGCCAGCTCTGGACAGGGTGGCGAAAGATTATTT.

A remark on this clone: Mouse germline and gene names are used. The CDR3 end falls 1 residue outside the read, so it is completed with the germline J gene. The chain has TRBV24 and TRBJ2-1; D is perhaps TRBD1 or TRBD2 (5 bases each). The V gene's germline CDR1 is KGHTA and CDR2 FRNEEI. The CDR3 runs to 17 residues. V was shortened by 1 base and J by 1 base, with 14 bases between the two germline ends. The CDR3 sequence: CASSLSPPGENYAEQFF. The CDR3 bases that were read are TGTGCCAGCAGTCTGTCCCCACCGGGGGAAAACTATGCTGAGCAGTTC.

Within the sample, this clone is medium-sized. The genes are named according to mouse. Read coverage stops 1 residue before the CDR3 terminus; the germline J gene supplies the remainder. Other nucleotide sequences in the sample specify the same CDR3. The chain is built from TRBV26 and TRBJ1-3; 7 positions match TRBD1. Per the germline V gene, CDR1 is KGHPV and CDR2 is FQNQEV (reference sequence). The V and J ends lost 2 bases and 2 bases, in that order; junction bases with no gene match: 0. The CDR3 runs 14 residues. CDR3 region: CASSLQGAGNTLYF. CDR3 bases read: TGTGCCAGCAGTCTGCAGGGGGCTGGAAATACGCTCTAT.

Concerning this clone itself: Genes and germline are mouse. The CDR3 is cut off 1 residue early in the read; its end comes from the germline J gene. The rearrangement joins TRBV19 to TRBJ1-4; perhaps TRBD1 as D (6 bases). The germline V gene encodes CDR1 FNHDT and CDR2 SITEND (reference sequence). V lost 5 bases and J lost 0, with 11 bases in between. The CDR3 is made up of 15 amino acids. CDR3 in amino acids: CASRLTGISNERLFF. Partial CDR3 DNA: TGTGCCAGCAGGCTCACAGGGATTTCCAACGAAAGATTATTT.

As to this clone: The listed genes are named as in mouse. CDR3 DNA (partial): TGTGCCAGCAGTTTAGAACAGGGGGCTTATGCTGAGCAGTTC. As protein: CASSLEQGAYAEQF. The entire CDR3 reads CASSLEQGAYAEQFF. The chain has TRBV15 and TRBJ2-1; TRBD1 matches at 9 bases. The read terminates 1 residue ahead of where the CDR3 ends, so the germline J gene completes it. In germline, CDR1 is SGHND, CDR2 FRSKSL. The CDR3 runs 15 residues. J gave up 4 bases and V 1 base, and 2 bases lay outside the gene matches.

A remark on this clone: Relative to the germline gene, one junction end is altered; a read error may explain this. The genes and germline here are from mouse. The CDR3 end falls 1 residue outside the read, so it is completed with the germline J gene. V and J are TRBV5 and TRBJ1-3; a possible D gene is TRBD1 (5 bases). The length of the CDR3 is 12 residues. Germline assignment: CDR1 LGHNA and CDR2 YNLKQL (reference sequence). The sequenced part of the CDR3 DNA is TGCCAGCAGCCAGGGACTGGAAATACGCTCTAT. Residues: CQQPGTGNTLY. The whole CDR3 is CQQPGTGNTLYF.

With respect to this clone: The gene names given are mouse names. The read ends 1 residue before the CDR3 terminus; that terminus is restored from the germline J gene. The J gene is TRBJ2-1, the V gene TRBV1; D may be TRBD1 or TRBD2 (6 bases each). The V end was cut by 3 bases, the J end by 4 bases, with 7 bases between. The CDR3 has 13 amino acids. Germline CDR1 NSQYPW, CDR2 LRSPGD (reference sequence). CDR3 DNA (partial): TGCACCTGCAGTGCGGGGGCTTATGCTGAGCAGTTC. Its protein is CTCSAGAYAEQF. The entire CDR3 protein is CTCSAGAYAEQFF.

Details on this clone: The germline and genes are mouse ones. The CDR3 bases that were read are TGTGCCAGCAGGGGGACAGGGGGCCCCACAGAAGTCTTC. It translates to CASRGTGGPTEVF. From start to end, the CDR3 is CASRGTGGPTEVFF. V gene TRBV26 combines with J gene TRBJ1-1; TRBD1 aligns across 12 bases. The read ends 1 residue shy of where the CDR3 ends; the end is completed using the germline J gene. This CDR3 spans 14 amino acids. The junction had 3 bases not matched to a gene; V was cut back by 6 bases and J by 4 bases. CDR1 is KGHPV and CDR2 is FQNQEV in the germline V gene (reference sequence). Combining the CDR3 with reference TRBV26 and TRBJ1-1 gives the whole variable domain NSKVIQTPRYLVKGQGQKAKMRCIPEKGHPVVFWYQQNKNNEFKFLINFQNQEVLQQIDMTEKRFSAECPSNSPCSLEIQSSEAGDSALYLCASRGTGGPTEVFFGKGTRLTVV.